The clone carrying this TCR beta chain was picked up many times. Its specificity is unknown. These data are taken from a study of T-cell reconstitution after alpha-beta-depleted transplantation in children. The study's findings and limits: Some patients showed high day-60 TCRbeta diversity, which derived from surviving recipient T cells and thymic progenitors.

Preparing the TCRbeta library involved the use of unique molecular identifiers. TCRdb processed the PCR reads anew with MiXCR; each CDR3 protein has one entry. The table includes 550,000 to 600,000 distinct CDR3 sequences, around 23% detected once. The CDR3 covers 15 residues. The V segment lost 3 bases and the J segment 6 bases; nucleotides outside the gene matches: 7. Germline V gives CDR1 SEHNR, CDR2 FQNEAQ (reference sequence). J is TRBJ2-1 and V is TRBV7-9; TRBD1 aligns across 8 bases. The specimen was PBMCs, mostly from graft donor cells, collected 360 days after TCRalphabeta/CD19-depleted stem cell transplant. This clonotype originated in a boy under two years old who had a stem cell transplant for acute myeloid leukemia, so the T cells may come from the graft donor. CDR3 coding DNA: TGTGCCAGCAGCTTTCCCCCTGGGACAGGCAATGAGCAGTTCTTC. Residues: CASSFPPGTGNEQFF.